The present TCR beta chain was sequenced within a study of shared clonotypes between healthy human individuals. Study as a whole: Three plates each covered CD4 naive and memory; CD8 naive two, CD8 memory one.

Naive CD8 cells were CD45RO-negative, positively selected for CCR7, excluding terminally differentiated effector memory CD45RA+ cells. Germline-derived CDR1 and CDR2 are SEHNR and FQNEAQ (reference sequence). Trimming shortened V by 5 bases and J by 0 bases, and 13 bases separated the two germline ends. This CDR3 has 15 amino acids. Remarks on this clone: Other DNA sequences of this sample code for an identical CDR3.

How the authors handled the data: From ImmunoSEQ came sequences covering only the junction and carrying no quality scores, so filtering differed. Assay: immunoSEQ multiplex PCR; the TCRdb copy retains only in-frame clones and omits some. Clone size and V and J calls were adopted from that table, with D and trimming inferred from the DNA. The sample records about 2.1 million clones, 85% to 95% being singletons. The specimen was naive CD8+ T cells from PBMCs. The rearrangement links TRBV7-9 to TRBJ1-1; perhaps TRBD1 as D (5 bases). The TCR comes from a man between 18 and 29 years old in good health. Some clones in this sample may be carry-over from other donors' samples. CDR3 bases: TGTGCCAGCAGCCCCGGGACGGGTATGAACACTGAAGCTTTCTTT. It is translated as CASSPGTGMNTEAFF.